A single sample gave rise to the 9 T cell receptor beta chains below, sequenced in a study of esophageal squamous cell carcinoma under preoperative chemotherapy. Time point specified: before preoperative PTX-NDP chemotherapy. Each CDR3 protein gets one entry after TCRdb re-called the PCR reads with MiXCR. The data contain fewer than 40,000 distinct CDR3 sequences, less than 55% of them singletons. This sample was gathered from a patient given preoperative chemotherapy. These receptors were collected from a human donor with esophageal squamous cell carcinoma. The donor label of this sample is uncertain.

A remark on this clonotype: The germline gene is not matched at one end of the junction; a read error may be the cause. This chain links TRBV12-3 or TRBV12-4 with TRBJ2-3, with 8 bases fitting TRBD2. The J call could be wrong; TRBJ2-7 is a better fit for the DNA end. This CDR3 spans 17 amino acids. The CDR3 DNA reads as TGTGCCCGCAGCTCCGGACCGGGGGGGGGAGCCACAGACACGCAGTACTTC. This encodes CARSSGPGGGATDTQYF.

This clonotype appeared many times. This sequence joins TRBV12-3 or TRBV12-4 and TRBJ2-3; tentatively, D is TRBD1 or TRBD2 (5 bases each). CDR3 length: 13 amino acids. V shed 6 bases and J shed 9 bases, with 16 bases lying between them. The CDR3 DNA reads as TGTGCCAGCAGCGAGGGGAGCGGAAGAACGCAGTATTTT. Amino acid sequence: CASSEGSGRTQYF.

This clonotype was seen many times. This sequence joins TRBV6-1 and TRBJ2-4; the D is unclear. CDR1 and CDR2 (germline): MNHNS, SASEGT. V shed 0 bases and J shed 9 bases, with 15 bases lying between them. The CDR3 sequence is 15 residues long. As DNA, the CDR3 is TGTGCCAGCAGTGAAGCGCGAGGTATAGGTGGCATTCAGTACTTC. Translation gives CASSEARGIGGIQYF.

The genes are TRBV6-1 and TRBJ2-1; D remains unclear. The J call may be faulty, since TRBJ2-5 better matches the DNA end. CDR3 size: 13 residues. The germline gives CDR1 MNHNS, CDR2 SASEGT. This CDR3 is CASSTTTAETQYF. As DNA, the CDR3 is TGTGCCAGCAGTACCACTACGGCGGAGACCCAGTACTTC.

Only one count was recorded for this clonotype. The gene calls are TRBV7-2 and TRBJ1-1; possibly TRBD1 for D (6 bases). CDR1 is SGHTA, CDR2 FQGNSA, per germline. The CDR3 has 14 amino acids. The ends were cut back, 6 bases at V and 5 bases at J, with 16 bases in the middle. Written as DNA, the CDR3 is TGTGCCAGCAGAGAGGGGGGCCGGGTAACTGAAGCTTTCTTT. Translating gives CASREGGRVTEAFF.

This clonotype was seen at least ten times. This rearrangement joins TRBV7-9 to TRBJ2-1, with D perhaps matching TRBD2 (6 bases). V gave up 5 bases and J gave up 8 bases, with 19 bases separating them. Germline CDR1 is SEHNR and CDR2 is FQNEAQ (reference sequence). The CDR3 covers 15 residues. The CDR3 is CASSPQGFGSHEQFF. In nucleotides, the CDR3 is TGTGCCAGCAGCCCCCAGGGTTTCGGGAGCCATGAGCAGTTCTTC.

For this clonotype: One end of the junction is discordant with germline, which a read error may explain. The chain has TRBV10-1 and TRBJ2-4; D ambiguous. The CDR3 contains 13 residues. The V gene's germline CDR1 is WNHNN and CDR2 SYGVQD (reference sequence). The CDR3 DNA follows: TGCGCCAGCAGGCGGAGAATCACAAACACGCAGTACTTT. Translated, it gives CASRRRITNTQYF.

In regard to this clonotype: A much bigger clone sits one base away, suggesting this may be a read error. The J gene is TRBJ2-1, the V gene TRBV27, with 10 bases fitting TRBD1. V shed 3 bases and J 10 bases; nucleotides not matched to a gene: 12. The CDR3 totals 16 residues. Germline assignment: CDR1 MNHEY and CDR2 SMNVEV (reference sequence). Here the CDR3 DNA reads TGTGCCAGCAGTTTGACAGGGACAGGGGATCCCTACGAGCAGTTCTTC. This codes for CASSLTGTGDPYEQFF.

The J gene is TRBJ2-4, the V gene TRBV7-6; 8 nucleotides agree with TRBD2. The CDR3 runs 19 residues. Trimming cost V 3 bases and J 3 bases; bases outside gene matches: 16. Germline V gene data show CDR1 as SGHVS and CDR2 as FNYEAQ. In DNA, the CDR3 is TGTGCCAGCAGCTTGGATGCGGGCATCGGGGGGGGAGACAAAAACATTCAGTACTTC. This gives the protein CASSLDAGIGGGDKNIQYF.